The 13 T cell receptor beta chains listed next were all sequenced from one sample in a study of patients and donors after allogeneic stem cell transplantation. TCRdb re-called the RT-PCR reads through MiXCR, storing one row per CDR3 protein. The profile covers hundreds of thousands of distinct CDR3 sequences, with roughly 14% appearing a single time and roughly 12% taken by the ten largest. The specimen sequenced was blood, either unsorted or a sorted T cell fraction (not recorded which). The receptors were gathered from a human donor who was either an allogeneic HSCT recipient or a stem cell or donor lymphocyte infusion donor (not recorded which). It is not recorded whose cells these are; they may come from a transplant donor.

The chain joins TRBV6-1 to TRBJ2-7; D remains ambiguous. Looked up from germline, CDR1 is MNHNS and CDR2 is SASEGT. Trimming took off 6 bases at V and 1 base at J, with 13 bases between the two ends. The CDR3 totals 14 residues. The DNA for the CDR3 is TGTGCCAGCAGCCCTCGACGGCTATCCTACGAGCAGTACTTC. Protein sequence: CASSPRRLSYEQYF.

This clonotype showed up just a few times. J is TRBJ1-2 and V is TRBV5-6; no clear D. The V and J ends lost 4 bases and 2 bases respectively, with 12 bases between them. In germline, CDR1 is SGHDT, CDR2 YYEEEE. The CDR3 sequence is 14 residues long. CDR3 sequence: CASSPTEQNYGYTF. The CDR3 DNA sequence: TGTGCCAGCAGCCCCACCGAGCAAAACTATGGCTACACCTTC.

This clonotype was picked up a small number of times. V usage is TRBV6-1 and J usage is TRBJ1-1; D is uncertain. The germline V and J ends were trimmed by 6 bases and 0 bases, with 14 bases remaining between them. The length of the CDR3 is 15 residues. CDR1 and CDR2 (germline): MNHNS, SASEGT. The CDR3 nucleotides are TGTGCCAGCAGGACCTACAGCGACATGAACACTGAAGCTTTCTTT. The encoded protein is CASRTYSDMNTEAFF.

The rearrangement links TRBV7-2 to TRBJ1-4; 8 nucleotides align to TRBD1. Per the germline V gene, CDR1 is SGHTA and CDR2 is FQGNSA. V gave up 5 bases and J gave up 7 bases; unmatched junction bases: 9. This CDR3 has 15 residues. The CDR3 DNA sequence: TGTGCCAGCAGCGCCACAGGGGGGATAAGTGAAAAACTGTTTTTT. Protein sequence: CASSATGGISEKLFF.

This clonotype was detected only a few times. The J gene is TRBJ2-3, the V gene TRBV5-4, with D perhaps TRBD2 (6 bases). Germline V gene sequence: CDR1 SGHNT, CDR2 YYREEE (reference sequence). This CDR3 is built from 15 residues. V lost 2 bases and J lost 0, with 10 bases in between. The CDR3 sequence is CASSFETRSTDTQYF. The CDR3 DNA sequence: TGTGCCAGCAGCTTCGAGACTAGAAGCACAGATACGCAGTATTTT.

The sample holds many counts of this clonotype. The V gene is TRBV20-1, the J gene TRBJ2-5; D perhaps matches TRBD2 (6 bases). The CDR3 is made up of 14 amino acids. Germline V gives CDR1 DFQATT, CDR2 SNEGSKA (reference sequence). V was pared by 0 bases and J by 7 bases, with 15 bases between. In DNA, the CDR3 is TGCAGTGCTAGAGAACCACTAGCTGGTGGGACCCAGTACTTC. Its translation is CSAREPLAGGTQYF.

This clonotype was observed a handful of times. V usage is TRBV7-6 and J usage is TRBJ2-7; D might be TRBD2 (5 bases). CDR3 length equals 14 residues. Germline loops: CDR1 SGHVS, CDR2 FNYEAQ. Deletions cut 2 bases from V and 3 bases from J, with 11 bases between. The CDR3 DNA follows: TGTGCCAGCAGCTTAAGCCCACTAGGCTACGAGCAGTACTTC. Its protein product is CASSLSPLGYEQYF.

Ten or more counts support this clonotype. The rearrangement joins TRBV7-3 to TRBJ1-1; possibly TRBD1 for D (5 bases). The length of the CDR3 is 15 residues. The germline V gene has CDR1 SGHTA and CDR2 FQGTGA. V was clipped by 0 bases and J by 5 bases, with 13 bases between them. CDR3 sequence reads: CASSLTPGLETEAFF. The CDR3 coding sequence is TGTGCCAGCAGCTTAACTCCGGGGCTAGAAACTGAAGCTTTCTTT. Full variable domain (missing parts from reference TRBV7-3 and TRBJ1-1): GAGVSQTPSNKVTEKGKYVELRCDPISGHTALYWYRQSLGQGPEFLIYFQGTGAADDSGLPNDRFFAVRPEGSVSTLKIQRTERGDSAVYLCASSLTPGLETEAFFGQGTRLTVV.

The CDR3 nucleotides read TGTGCCAGCAGTGCCACTACTAGCGGGGGCAATGAGCAGTTCTTC. Translation gives CASSATTSGGNEQFF. V and J are TRBV12-3 or TRBV12-4 and TRBJ2-1; the match to TRBD2 covers 11 bases. There are 15 residues in the CDR3. The V segment lost 5 bases and the J segment 6 bases; nucleotides outside the gene matches: 6.

This clonotype was counted ten times or more. The genes are TRBV5-6 and TRBJ1-6; no reliable D call. Trimming shortened V by 4 bases and J by 14 bases, and 16 bases separated the two germline ends. Germline CDR1 and CDR2: SGHDT and YYEEEE. The CDR3 sequence is 13 residues long. In DNA, the CDR3 is TGTGCCAGCAGCCCCGACCTTGAAGGGACCCTCCACTTT. Translating it yields CASSPDLEGTLHF.

V gene TRBV19 combines with J gene TRBJ1-2; D remains ambiguous. This CDR3 comprises 13 residues. The germline CDR1 and CDR2 sequences are LNHDA and SQIVND (reference sequence). The V and J ends lost 3 bases and 5 bases respectively, with 10 bases between them. The CDR3 sequence is CASSMRGKYGYTF. Written as DNA, the CDR3 is TGTGCCAGTAGTATGCGGGGTAAATATGGCTACACCTTC.

This clonotype was counted ten times or more. The rearrangement joins TRBV20-1 to TRBJ2-3; 11 positions agree with TRBD1. V trimming: 5 bases; J trimming: 5 bases; junction bases outside the gene matches: 12. This CDR3 is 16 amino acids long. CDR1 DFQATT and CDR2 SNEGSKA come from the germline V gene (reference sequence). For the CDR3, the DNA is TGCAGTGCTGAGGACAGGGGGCGCCTACGGATAGATACGCAGTATTTT. Translated: CSAEDRGRLRIDTQYF.

Ten or more counts support this clonotype. This sequence joins TRBV24-1 and TRBJ2-1; TRBD2 agrees at 13 bases. This CDR3 spans 18 amino acids. Germline V gives CDR1 KGHDR, CDR2 SFDVKD. The ends lost 4 bases at V and 5 bases at J; junction bases unmatched: 10. CDR3 in amino acids: CATSDPRTSGRRNNEQFF. The CDR3 coding sequence is TGTGCCACCAGTGACCCTCGGACTAGCGGGAGAAGAAACAATGAGCAGTTCTTC.